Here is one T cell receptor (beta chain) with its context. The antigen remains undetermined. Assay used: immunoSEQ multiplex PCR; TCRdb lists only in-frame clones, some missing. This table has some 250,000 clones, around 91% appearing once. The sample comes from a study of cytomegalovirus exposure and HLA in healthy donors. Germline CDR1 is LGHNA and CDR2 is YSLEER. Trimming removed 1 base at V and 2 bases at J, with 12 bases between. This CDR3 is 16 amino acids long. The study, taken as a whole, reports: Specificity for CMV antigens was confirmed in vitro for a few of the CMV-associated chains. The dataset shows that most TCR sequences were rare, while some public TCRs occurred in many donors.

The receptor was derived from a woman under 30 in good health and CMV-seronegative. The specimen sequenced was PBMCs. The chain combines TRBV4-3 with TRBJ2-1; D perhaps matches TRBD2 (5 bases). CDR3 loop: CASSQAGSGPYNEQFF. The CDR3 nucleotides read TGCGCCAGCAGCCAAGCAGGCAGCGGCCCCTACAATGAGCAGTTCTTC.